This is a list of T cell receptor beta chains from one sample in a study of post-analysis software for immune sequencing data. Each CDR3 protein gets one entry after TCRdb re-called the PCR reads with MiXCR. The sample includes fewer than 550,000 distinct CDR3 sequences, less than 40% of them seen just once. The sample consisted of blood. The receptor set was obtained from a girl under 18 with multiple sclerosis. The CDR3 runs from the conserved cysteine through the conserved F or W. Each record gives: clone size, J gene, V gene, D gene, CDR3 DNA, CDR3 protein. The D gene is left open where the match is weak. Some rows mark clone size as missing; the rest say once, few, many or name a class of expanded clone.

clone_size: few
j_call: TRBJ1-2
v_call: TRBV7-6
d_call: .
cdr3_nt: TGTGCCAGCAGCACGACTGCGGGGTTCTATGGCTACACCTTC
cdr3_aa: CASSTTAGFYGYTF

clone_size: many
j_call: TRBJ2-7
v_call: TRBV3-1
d_call: TRBD2
cdr3_nt: TGTGCCAGCAGCCAAGAACTAGCGGGGGCCTACGAGCAGTACTTC
cdr3_aa: CASSQELAGAYEQYF

clone_size: few
j_call: TRBJ1-6
v_call: TRBV6-6
d_call: .
cdr3_nt: TGTGCCAGCAGTTACTCGAGAGACCTCTATAATTCACCCCTCCACTTT
cdr3_aa: CASSYSRDLYNSPLHF

clone_size: .
j_call: TRBJ2-3
v_call: TRBV12-3/TRBV12-4
d_call: .
cdr3_nt: TGTGCCAGCAGCTTGAGCTTGTCAGGGCCCATGCGTGGGCAGTATTTT
cdr3_aa: CASSLSLSGPMRGQYF

clone_size: .
j_call: TRBJ2-7
v_call: TRBV29-1
d_call: TRBD2
cdr3_nt: TGCAGCGTTGAAGAGTCGGGGGGAAATCATTACGAGCAGTACTTC
cdr3_aa: CSVEESGGNHYEQYF

clone_size: many
j_call: TRBJ1-2
v_call: TRBV6-4
d_call: .
cdr3_nt: TGTGCCAGCAGTGACTCGGTAGGGAGCTATGGCTACACCTTC
cdr3_aa: CASSDSVGSYGYTF

clone_size: .
j_call: TRBJ2-7
v_call: TRBV10-3
d_call: .
cdr3_nt: TGTGCCATCAGTGATGTCAGGAGTTCCTACGAGCAGTACTTC
cdr3_aa: CAISDVRSSYEQYF

clone_size: .
j_call: TRBJ1-2
v_call: TRBV5-1
d_call: TRBD1
cdr3_nt: TGCGCCAGCAGCGTCACAGGGGATGGCTACACCTTC
cdr3_aa: CASSVTGDGYTF

clone_size: .
j_call: TRBJ1-5
v_call: TRBV20-1
d_call: TRBD1
cdr3_nt: TGCAGTGCTAGAGTCGGACAGGGACAAGGGCCCCAGCATTTT
cdr3_aa: CSARVGQGQGPQHF

clone_size: .
j_call: TRBJ2-3
v_call: TRBV4-2
d_call: .
cdr3_nt: TGTGCCAGCAGCCCCTTGGTACACACGGATACGCAGTATTTT
cdr3_aa: CASSPLVHTDTQYF

clone_size: many
j_call: TRBJ2-5
v_call: TRBV29-1
d_call: .
cdr3_nt: TGCAGCGTTGGTACAGTCCAAGAGACCCAGTACTTC
cdr3_aa: CSVGTVQETQYF

clone_size: few
j_call: TRBJ2-3
v_call: TRBV5-1
d_call: .
cdr3_nt: TGCGCCAGCACTGTGGAGCAAAGAAGCACAGATACGCAGTATTTT
cdr3_aa: CASTVEQRSTDTQYF

clone_size: few
j_call: TRBJ1-2
v_call: TRBV6-6
d_call: .
cdr3_nt: TGTGCCAGCAGTTACCTCGAGATATACACCTTC
cdr3_aa: CASSYLEIYTF

clone_size: few
j_call: TRBJ2-1
v_call: TRBV12-3/TRBV12-4
d_call: TRBD2
cdr3_nt: TGTGCCAGCAGTCTTCCCCGGGGGGGCGTCACCTACAATGAGCAGTTCTTC
cdr3_aa: CASSLPRGGVTYNEQFF

clone_size: many
j_call: TRBJ1-1
v_call: TRBV29-1
d_call: TRBD1
cdr3_nt: TGCAGCGTTGAAGAGGACAGGAATGAAGCTTTCTTT
cdr3_aa: CSVEEDRNEAFF

clone_size: .
j_call: TRBJ1-1
v_call: TRBV29-1
d_call: TRBD1
cdr3_nt: TGCAGCGAAAAACAGGGGGCGCACACTGAAGCTTTCTTT
cdr3_aa: CSEKQGAHTEAFF

clone_size: once
j_call: TRBJ2-1
v_call: TRBV11-2
d_call: TRBD2
cdr3_nt: TGTGCCAGCAGCCGAGGGACTAGCGGGGGGCCCTACAATGAGCAGTCCTTC
cdr3_aa: CASSRGTSGGPYNEQSF

clone_size: many
j_call: TRBJ2-5
v_call: TRBV20-1
d_call: .
cdr3_nt: TGCAGTGCTAGGCCGGACTTCCAAGAGACCCAGTACTTC
cdr3_aa: CSARPDFQETQYF

clone_size: .
j_call: TRBJ1-5
v_call: TRBV4-1
d_call: TRBD1
cdr3_nt: TGCGCCAGCAGCCAGACCATAAGGACAGGGATGAAGCCCCAGCATTTT
cdr3_aa: CASSQTIRTGMKPQHF

clone_size: .
j_call: TRBJ2-7
v_call: TRBV10-3
d_call: .
cdr3_nt: TGTGCCACCCGAGGACAGCCCTCTGAGCAGTACTTC
cdr3_aa: CATRGQPSEQYF

clone_size: few
j_call: TRBJ1-2
v_call: TRBV6-5
d_call: .
cdr3_nt: TGTGCCAGCAGTTATGGGACGCAGGGAAGAAAGATCTATGGCTACACCTTC
cdr3_aa: CASSYGTQGRKIYGYTF

clone_size: .
j_call: TRBJ2-1
v_call: TRBV3-1
d_call: TRBD2
cdr3_nt: TGTGCCAGCAGCCAAGACCCGCTAGCGGGGGGTGGGCAGTTCTTC
cdr3_aa: CASSQDPLAGGGQFF

clone_size: few
j_call: TRBJ2-3
v_call: TRBV11-2
d_call: TRBD2
cdr3_nt: TGTGCCAGCAGCTTTAGCGGGGGAATCGGCACAGATACGCAGTATTTT
cdr3_aa: CASSFSGGIGTDTQYF

clone_size: few
j_call: TRBJ2-1
v_call: TRBV6-1
d_call: .
cdr3_nt: TGTGCCAGCAGTGCGCTGGGACTTCCAGGCGTTTACAATGAGCAGTTCTTC
cdr3_aa: CASSALGLPGVYNEQFF

clone_size: .
j_call: TRBJ2-1
v_call: TRBV6-6
d_call: TRBD1
cdr3_nt: TGTGCCAGCAGTTGGGGACAGGGGGCTGAGCAGTTCTTC
cdr3_aa: CASSWGQGAEQFF

clone_size: .
j_call: TRBJ2-1
v_call: TRBV5-4
d_call: .
cdr3_nt: TGTGCCAGCAGCTTGATCGGCAGGGGTCTATACAATGAGCAGTTCTTC
cdr3_aa: CASSLIGRGLYNEQFF

clone_size: .
j_call: TRBJ1-1
v_call: TRBV2
d_call: .
cdr3_nt: TGTGCCAGCAGTATGCGGGAGGGTAGCACTGAAGCTTTCTTT
cdr3_aa: CASSMREGSTEAFF

clone_size: .
j_call: TRBJ1-1
v_call: TRBV7-9
d_call: .
cdr3_nt: TGTGCCAGCAGCTTAGTAACAAGGCACACTGAAACTTTCTTT
cdr3_aa: CASSLVTRHTETFF

clone_size: once
j_call: TRBJ2-7
v_call: TRBV11-2
d_call: TRBD2
cdr3_nt: TGTGCCAGCAACTTAGAGACTGGCGGGGGGTTCTACTCCTACGAGCAGTACTTC
cdr3_aa: CASNLETGGGFYSYEQYF

clone_size: few
j_call: TRBJ1-1
v_call: TRBV12-3/TRBV12-4
d_call: .
cdr3_nt: TGTGCCAGCAGTTCCCTGGGACCTCTGGGGGTGAACACTGAAGCTTTCTTT
cdr3_aa: CASSSLGPLGVNTEAFF

clone_size: .
j_call: TRBJ2-5
v_call: TRBV5-1
d_call: .
cdr3_nt: TGCGCCAGCACACTAATAGTGGGAGAGACCCAGTACTTC
cdr3_aa: CASTLIVGETQYF

clone_size: .
j_call: TRBJ1-1
v_call: TRBV3-1
d_call: .
cdr3_nt: TGTGCCAGCAGCCCGAGGCCGAACACTGAAGCTTTCTTT
cdr3_aa: CASSPRPNTEAFF

clone_size: .
j_call: TRBJ2-7
v_call: TRBV18
d_call: .
cdr3_nt: TGTGCCAGCTCACCGTCCGAATTCGTCTACGAGCAGTACTTC
cdr3_aa: CASSPSEFVYEQYF

clone_size: few
j_call: TRBJ2-1
v_call: TRBV20-1
d_call: .
cdr3_nt: TGCAGTGCTAATACCCTGTCGCGGACAGCCAATGAGCAGTTCTTC
cdr3_aa: CSANTLSRTANEQFF

clone_size: .
j_call: TRBJ2-5
v_call: TRBV5-5
d_call: .
cdr3_nt: TGTGCCAGCAGGGGGGTTCAAGAGACCCAGTACTTC
cdr3_aa: CASRGVQETQYF

clone_size: .
j_call: TRBJ1-2
v_call: TRBV20-1
d_call: TRBD1
cdr3_nt: TGCAGTGCTATGGACAGGGGAGGCTATGGCTACACCTTC
cdr3_aa: CSAMDRGGYGYTF

clone_size: few
j_call: TRBJ1-1
v_call: TRBV18
d_call: TRBD1
cdr3_nt: TGTGCCAGCTCACCCTACGGACAGGGGAACACTGAAGCTTTCTTT
cdr3_aa: CASSPYGQGNTEAFF

clone_size: few
j_call: TRBJ1-1
v_call: TRBV7-2
d_call: .
cdr3_nt: TGTGCCAGCAGCCGGGACACGGAACACACTGAAGCTTTCTTT
cdr3_aa: CASSRDTEHTEAFF

clone_size: once
j_call: TRBJ2-2
v_call: TRBV11-2
d_call: .
cdr3_nt: TGTGCCAGCAGCCTGCGGTTCGGCGGGCACGGGGAGCTGTTTTTT
cdr3_aa: CASSLRFGGHGELFF

clone_size: few
j_call: TRBJ2-2
v_call: TRBV5-1
d_call: TRBD1
cdr3_nt: TGCGCCAGCAGCCCGGGACAGCTGAACACCGGGGAGCTGTTTTTT
cdr3_aa: CASSPGQLNTGELFF

clone_size: few
j_call: TRBJ2-7
v_call: TRBV9
d_call: .
cdr3_nt: TGTGCCAGCAGCGTAGGTCAGGGCCCTGGGTCCTACGAGCAGTACTTC
cdr3_aa: CASSVGQGPGSYEQYF

clone_size: few
j_call: TRBJ1-2
v_call: TRBV7-9
d_call: TRBD1
cdr3_nt: TGTGCCAGCAGCCCAGGGGGGACAGGGGCTGGCTACACCTTC
cdr3_aa: CASSPGGTGAGYTF

clone_size: once
j_call: TRBJ1-1
v_call: TRBV28
d_call: .
cdr3_nt: TGTGCCAGCAGTTTGTTCCCCGGGGCACTGAACACTGAAGCTTTCTTT
cdr3_aa: CASSLFPGALNTEAFF

clone_size: .
j_call: TRBJ1-2
v_call: TRBV12-3/TRBV12-4
d_call: .
cdr3_nt: TGTGCCAGCAGTTTTAACCAGGGTAACTATGGCTACACCTTC
cdr3_aa: CASSFNQGNYGYTF

clone_size: .
j_call: TRBJ2-5
v_call: TRBV10-3
d_call: TRBD2
cdr3_nt: TGTGCCACAAGACTAGCGGGGGGCCCTGAGACCCAGTACTTC
cdr3_aa: CATRLAGGPETQYF

clone_size: few
j_call: TRBJ1-1
v_call: TRBV4-1
d_call: TRBD1
cdr3_nt: TGCGCCAGCAGCCCGGAGACAGGGGGGGGGACTGAAGCTTTCTTT
cdr3_aa: CASSPETGGGTEAFF

clone_size: .
j_call: TRBJ2-1
v_call: TRBV27
d_call: TRBD1
cdr3_nt: TGTGCCAGCAGCAAAACAGGGGCCTACAATGAGCAGTTCTTC
cdr3_aa: CASSKTGAYNEQFF

clone_size: .
j_call: TRBJ2-7
v_call: TRBV11-2
d_call: .
cdr3_nt: TGTGCCAGCAGGCGACAGCCCGTTGACGAGCAGTACTTC
cdr3_aa: CASRRQPVDEQYF

clone_size: few
j_call: TRBJ1-5
v_call: TRBV12-3/TRBV12-4
d_call: .
cdr3_nt: TGTGCCAGCAGTCCATCCCACCGTAGCAATCAGCCCCAGCATTTT
cdr3_aa: CASSPSHRSNQPQHF

clone_size: .
j_call: TRBJ2-1
v_call: TRBV20-1
d_call: TRBD2
cdr3_nt: TGCAGTGCTAGACCGAGACTAGCGGGGGGGCCGTTCGATACTGAGCAGTTCTTC
cdr3_aa: CSARPRLAGGPFDTEQFF

clone_size: few
j_call: TRBJ2-1
v_call: TRBV28
d_call: TRBD2
cdr3_nt: TGTGCCAGCAGTTCACCCATCCGGGGGGGAGTCTATGAGCAGTTCTTC
cdr3_aa: CASSSPIRGGVYEQFF

clone_size: few
j_call: TRBJ2-7
v_call: TRBV7-9
d_call: .
cdr3_nt: TGTGCCAGCAGCTTTCTCCCAGGGACGCACTACGAGCAGTACTTC
cdr3_aa: CASSFLPGTHYEQYF

clone_size: .
j_call: TRBJ2-1
v_call: TRBV20-1
d_call: TRBD2
cdr3_nt: TGCAGTGCTGTGAGGAGCGGGGGGGGAGGTGAGCAGTTCTTC
cdr3_aa: CSAVRSGGGGEQFF

clone_size: .
j_call: TRBJ2-5
v_call: TRBV7-9
d_call: .
cdr3_nt: TGTGCCAGCAGCACCGGAAGTGGCGGGGGCCCTCAAGAGACCCAGTACTTC
cdr3_aa: CASSTGSGGGPQETQYF

clone_size: .
j_call: TRBJ2-3
v_call: TRBV4-1
d_call: TRBD1
cdr3_nt: TGCGCCAGCAGCCAACCGGGACAGGCCACAGATACGCAGTATTTT
cdr3_aa: CASSQPGQATDTQYF

clone_size: .
j_call: TRBJ1-2
v_call: TRBV2
d_call: TRBD1
cdr3_nt: TGTGCCAGCAGTCAGTGGGGAGGACAGGGGGCAAAGCATGGCTACACCTTC
cdr3_aa: CASSQWGGQGAKHGYTF

clone_size: .
j_call: TRBJ2-4
v_call: TRBV28
d_call: .
cdr3_nt: TGTGCCAGCAGTCCTGGCGGCACTTTCAAAAACATTCAGTACTTC
cdr3_aa: CASSPGGTFKNIQYF

clone_size: .
j_call: TRBJ1-5
v_call: TRBV29-1
d_call: .
cdr3_nt: TGCAGCGTTAGAGTGCAGGACGGTCAGCCCCAGCATTTT
cdr3_aa: CSVRVQDGQPQHF

clone_size: few
j_call: TRBJ2-5
v_call: TRBV20-1
d_call: TRBD2
cdr3_nt: TGCAGTGCTAGTGTTTACTACAAATGGGGGGCGGGGGGCTTTCCTGCCCAAGAGACCCAGTACTTC
cdr3_aa: CSASVYYKWGAGGFPAQETQYF